This T cell receptor beta chain derives from a study of CD8+CD57+ T cells in acquired aplastic anemia. About the research overall: DNA per sorted CD4+ or CD8+ sample ranged about 0.17 to 30 ug, averaging roughly 3.2 ug.

The CDR3 runs 14 residues. Trimming removed 5 bases from V and 9 bases from J; junction bases left unmatched: 7. Germline loops: CDR1 MNHNS, CDR2 SASEGT. CD8+CD57+ cell expansion, shown by flow cytometry, had occurred in the patients selected for sequencing. TCR beta VDJ and CDR3 profiles were obtained from a genomic DNA template. One entry per CDR3 protein results from TCRdb running MiXCR on the reads. The repertoire holds roughly 80,000 distinct CDR3 sequences, with roughly three quarters as singletons. The sample comprised sorted CD4+, CD8+, or CD8+CD57+ T cells (not recorded which) from PBMCs. This TCR derives from a human donor with aplastic anemia. This chain connects TRBV6-1 to TRBJ1-6; 7 nucleotides agree with TRBD1. This chain's CDR3 is CASSPGQEGSPLHF. Here the CDR3 DNA reads TGTGCCAGCAGTCCCGGACAGGAGGGTTCACCCCTCCACTTT.